This is a list of T cell receptor beta chains from one sample in a study of T cells in Graves' hyperthyroidism and ophthalmopathy. TCRdb called the multiplex PCR reads again in MiXCR, with one record for every CDR3 protein. Of about 270,000 distinct CDR3 sequences detected, 20% to 25% appear once; the ten largest clones hold roughly 60%. The sequencing sample was made of blood. The receptor source for this set is a man aged 30 to 39 with Graves' ophthalmopathy. The CDR3 runs from the conserved cysteine through the conserved F or W. The D gene is left open where the match is weak. Size tells how often a clone was seen (once, few, many) or the class of an expanded clone, and some rows leave it out.

.	TRBV18	TRBJ1-5	.	TGTGCCAGCTCACCAAGGGGGGCTCGCAATCAGCCCCAGCATTTT	CASSPRGARNQPQHF
.	TRBV4-1	TRBJ2-7	.	TGCGCCAGCAGCCAAGTGTGGGCAGGTCCCTCCTACGAGCAGTACTTC	CASSQVWAGPSYEQYF
many	TRBV6-1	TRBJ2-7	.	TGTGCCAGCAGTGCCAATTCCTACGAGCAGTACTTC	CASSANSYEQYF
.	TRBV10-3	TRBJ2-3	.	TGTGCCATCAGTGAGGTAGATACGCAGTATTTT	CAISEVDTQYF
few	TRBV7-9	TRBJ1-4	.	TGTGCCAGCAGCCCTGCGAGGTCGCGTGAAAAACTGTTTTTT	CASSPARSREKLFF
few	TRBV5-6	TRBJ1-3	.	TGTGCCAGCAGTCAGGGGCCCTCTGGAAACACCATATATTTT	CASSQGPSGNTIYF
.	TRBV6-2/TRBV6-3	TRBJ1-5	.	TGTGCCAGCAGTCCCTCGGACAGCCTCAATCAGCCCCAGCATTTT	CASSPSDSLNQPQHF
many	TRBV7-9	TRBJ2-3	.	TGTGCCAGCAGCTTCCAGGGGATGGCTAGCACAGATACGCAGTATTTT	CASSFQGMASTDTQYF
many	TRBV27	TRBJ2-1	TRBD2	TGTGCCAGCAGTTTGGGACTAGCGGGAGTTGGCTATGAGCAGTTCTTC	CASSLGLAGVGYEQFF
.	TRBV3-1	TRBJ2-3	TRBD2	TGTGCCAGCAGCCAAGATCACGGGAGGGCCAAGTCTAGCACAGATACGCAGTATTTT	CASSQDHGRAKSSTDTQYF
.	TRBV12-3/TRBV12-4	TRBJ2-1	.	TGTGCCAGCAGTTTCGGACCCAGCAGTGAGCAGTTCTTC	CASSFGPSSEQFF
once	TRBV30	TRBJ2-7	TRBD1	TGTGCCTGGAGTGTTGAGACAGGGCTCTCCTACGAGCAGTACTTC	CAWSVETGLSYEQYF
many	TRBV5-1	TRBJ2-1	.	TGCGCCAGCAGCACTTGGACGTCCCCGGGAAATGAGCAGTTCTTC	CASSTWTSPGNEQFF
.	TRBV29-1	TRBJ1-1	.	TGCAGCGTTGTACCCTGGACTACTGGGGGACTTGTGAACACTGAAGCTTTCTTT	CSVVPWTTGGLVNTEAFF
.	TRBV12-3/TRBV12-4	TRBJ1-2	.	TGTGCCAGCAGTTTAAGGGGCGCGAACTATGGCTACACCTTC	CASSLRGANYGYTF
many	TRBV9	TRBJ2-1	.	TGTGCCAGCAGCGTAGATGCCAGGAATGAGCAGTTCTTC	CASSVDARNEQFF
many	TRBV18	TRBJ1-5	TRBD1	TGTGCCAGCTCTTTGGACAGGACTAATCAGCCCCAGCATTTT	CASSLDRTNQPQHF
few	TRBV7-9	TRBJ2-4	.	TGTGCCAGCAGCTCACAGGGAAACATTCAGTACTTC	CASSSQGNIQYF
many	TRBV11-2	TRBJ2-7	.	TGTGCCAGCAGCTTAGTGGGCCAGGCCTACGAGCAGTACTTC	CASSLVGQAYEQYF
.	TRBV7-9	TRBJ1-2	.	TGTGCCAGCAGCCTAGAGACACCTTACTATGGCTACACCTTC	CASSLETPYYGYTF
.	TRBV6-2/TRBV6-3	TRBJ1-5	.	TGTGCCAGCAGTTACCGGTCATCCTTAAATCAGCCCCAGCATTTT	CASSYRSSLNQPQHF
few	TRBV2	TRBJ2-7	.	TGTGCCAGCAGTGAAGCTTTTCATGGGTCCTACGAGCAGTACTTC	CASSEAFHGSYEQYF
.	TRBV12-3/TRBV12-4	TRBJ1-5	TRBD1	TGTGCCAGCAGTACACAGACAGGGAATAGCAATCAGCCCCAGCATTTT	CASSTQTGNSNQPQHF
.	TRBV20-1	TRBJ1-5	.	TGCAGTGCTTGGCCCAGTAGAGGATCCAATCAGCCCCAGCATTTT	CSAWPSRGSNQPQHF
few	TRBV7-9	TRBJ2-7	.	TGTGCCAGCAGCCAAGGGAGACGTCAGATCTACGAGCAGTACTTC	CASSQGRRQIYEQYF
.	TRBV29-1	TRBJ2-4	TRBD1	TGCAGCGTTGTGGACAGGGGAGAAAACATTCAGTACTTC	CSVVDRGENIQYF
many	TRBV30	TRBJ1-5	TRBD1	TGTGCCTGGACCAGGACAGGGAGCAATCAGCCCCAGCATTTT	CAWTRTGSNQPQHF
few	TRBV5-1	TRBJ1-5	TRBD1	TGCGCCAGCAGCTTGGACCAGGGGGCAGATCAGCCCCAGCATTTT	CASSLDQGADQPQHF
.	TRBV7-8	TRBJ1-5	.	TGTGCCAGCAGCTTAAGATCGGACAGAAGCAATCAGCCCCAGCATTTT	CASSLRSDRSNQPQHF
many	TRBV3-1	TRBJ2-7	.	TGTGCCAGCAGCCAAACCTTACTAATCTCGGGCCCGACCTACGAGCAGTACTTC	CASSQTLLISGPTYEQYF
.	TRBV28	TRBJ1-5	TRBD1	TGTGCCAGCAGATCCGGGACAGGTCCTCAGCCCCAGCATTTT	CASRSGTGPQPQHF
many	TRBV20-1	TRBJ1-2	.	TGCAGTGCTAGAGATTTCTCTCCCTATGGCTACACCTTC	CSARDFSPYGYTF
.	TRBV5-5	TRBJ2-5	TRBD1	TGTGCCAGCAGCTTTCAGACAGGGTCAGAGACCCAGTACTTC	CASSFQTGSETQYF
many	TRBV2	TRBJ2-7	TRBD2	TGTGCCAGCAGTGAAGCGCGCGGGACTAGCGGGATGGCCGCCTACGAGCAGTACTTC	CASSEARGTSGMAAYEQYF
.	TRBV7-2	TRBJ2-1	.	TGTGCCAGCAGCTCCCACCTTGGCAGTGAGCAGTTCTTC	CASSSHLGSEQFF
.	TRBV12-3/TRBV12-4	TRBJ2-2	.	TGTGCCAGCAGAGGGGGGCACCTTGGCACCGGGGAGCTGTTTTTT	CASRGGHLGTGELFF
few	TRBV4-1	TRBJ2-1	.	TGCGCCAGCAGCCAAGATAGCAGTTACAATGAGCAGTTCTTC	CASSQDSSYNEQFF
.	TRBV20-1	TRBJ2-1	.	TGCAGTGCTAGCCCCCACCGAGAGCAGTTCTTC	CSASPHREQFF
.	TRBV11-1	TRBJ1-5	.	TGTGCCAGCAGCTCCGAGGGTAGTCAGCCCCAGCATTTT	CASSSEGSQPQHF
many	TRBV2	TRBJ1-2	.	TGTGCCAGCAGCGGGACGGAGGCTAACTATGGCTACACCTTC	CASSGTEANYGYTF
many	TRBV18	TRBJ1-2	.	TGTGCCAGCTCACCATACGAGGGGGGCTACACCTTC	CASSPYEGGYTF
.	TRBV29-1	TRBJ2-7	TRBD1	TGCAGCGTTGAGGGACAGGGGGGTAACTACGAGCAGTACTTC	CSVEGQGGNYEQYF
many	TRBV20-1	TRBJ2-3	.	TGCAGTGCTAGAGTCTGGGCTAGCGCCACAGATACGCAGTATTTT	CSARVWASATDTQYF
.	TRBV12-5	TRBJ2-4	TRBD1	TGTGCTAGTGGTCCCCCTGGACAGGGACGTGGCATTCAGTACTTC	CASGPPGQGRGIQYF
many	TRBV11-2	TRBJ2-7	.	TGTGCCAGCAGTCAGAGCAACCTCGCGGGGAGCTCGCAGTACTTC	CASSQSNLAGSSQYF
few	TRBV7-2	TRBJ1-2	.	TGTGCCAGCAGCCCATATATAGGGGGCTACACCTTC	CASSPYIGGYTF
.	TRBV5-6	TRBJ2-7	.	TGTGCCAGCAGCTTGGGTGGTGGAGAGGAGTACTTC	CASSLGGGEEYF
many	TRBV28	TRBJ1-5	.	TGTGCCAGCAGCTGGGTGGACAGTAGCAATCAGCCCCAGCATTTT	CASSWVDSSNQPQHF
many	TRBV5-1	TRBJ2-5	TRBD2	TGCGCCAGCAGCGATTTAGCGGGAGGGCAAGAGACCCAGTACTTC	CASSDLAGGQETQYF